This T cell receptor (beta chain) stems from a study of shared clonotypes between healthy human individuals. Study outcomes and limitations: Sequencing depth was expected to influence donor clonotype sharing. Generally, naive subsets came out with larger estimated richness than memory subsets.

This clone was seen a single time. No antigen is known for it. Every one of the donors was a Caucasian adult that lived in Nashville, Tennessee. How the authors handled the data: ImmunoSEQ junction-only sequences lacked quality scores, so their filtering differed. Generated by immunoSEQ multiplex PCR, the TCRdb table keeps only in-frame clones and is missing some. V and J calls and clone size follow that table, whereas D and trimming were derived from the DNA. The sample comprises around 1 million clones, around 80% of which are singletons, and about 1.5% rests with the top ten. Germline V gene lookup returns CDR1 KGHSH and CDR2 LQKENI. V shed 1 base and J shed 7 bases, with 16 bases lying between them. The CDR3 is 16 residues long.

The chain is built from TRBV18 and TRBJ2-2; no clear D gene. The clonotype originates from a man between 18 and 29 years old in good health. Sequencing was performed on memory CD4+ T cells sorted from blood. As to subset: CD45RA-negative fraction. The CDR3 loop reads CASSPLSIGFGGELFF. Here the CDR3 DNA reads TGTGCCAGCTCACCACTGTCGATCGGGTTTGGCGGGGAGCTGTTTTTT.